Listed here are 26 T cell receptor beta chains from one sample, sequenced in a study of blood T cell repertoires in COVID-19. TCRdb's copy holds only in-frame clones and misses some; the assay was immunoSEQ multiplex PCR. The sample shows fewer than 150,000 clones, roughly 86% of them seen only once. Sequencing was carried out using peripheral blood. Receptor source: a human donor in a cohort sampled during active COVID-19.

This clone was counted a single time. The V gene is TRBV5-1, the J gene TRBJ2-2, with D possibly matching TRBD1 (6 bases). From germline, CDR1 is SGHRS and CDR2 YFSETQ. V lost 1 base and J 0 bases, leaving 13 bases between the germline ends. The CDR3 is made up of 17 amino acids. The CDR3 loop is CASSLSRGSANTGELFF. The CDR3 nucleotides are TGCGCCAGCAGCTTGAGTAGGGGGTCAGCGAACACCGGGGAGCTGTTTTTT.

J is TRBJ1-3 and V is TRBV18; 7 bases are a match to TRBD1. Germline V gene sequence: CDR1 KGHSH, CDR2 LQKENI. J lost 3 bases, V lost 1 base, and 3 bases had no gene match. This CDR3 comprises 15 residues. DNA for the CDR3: TGTGCCAGCTCACCACAGGGGGCGGATGGAAACACCATATATTTT. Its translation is CASSPQGADGNTIYF. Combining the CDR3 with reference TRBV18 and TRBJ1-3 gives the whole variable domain NAGVMQNPRHLVRRRGQEARLRCSPMKGHSHVYWYRQLPEEGLKFMVYLQKENIIDESGMPKERFSAEFPKEGPSILRIQQVVRGDSAAYFCASSPQGADGNTIYFGEGSWLTVV.

The CDR3, as DNA: TGTGCCAGCAGTGAAGAAGACCGCGGGGCTTACAATGAGCAGTTCTTC. Its protein is CASSEEDRGAYNEQFF. The chain carries TRBV6-1 and TRBJ2-1; perhaps TRBD2 as D (6 bases). The germline V and J ends were trimmed by 1 base and 4 bases, with 14 bases remaining between them. The length of the CDR3 is 16 residues. The V gene's germline CDR1 is MNHNS and CDR2 SASEGT.

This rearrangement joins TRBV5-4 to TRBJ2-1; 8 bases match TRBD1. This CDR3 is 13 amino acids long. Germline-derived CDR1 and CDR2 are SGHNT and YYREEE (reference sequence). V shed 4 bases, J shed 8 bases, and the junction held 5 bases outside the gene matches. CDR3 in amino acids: CASSRTGSDEQFF. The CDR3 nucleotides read TGTGCCAGCAGCCGGACAGGGTCCGATGAGCAGTTCTTC.

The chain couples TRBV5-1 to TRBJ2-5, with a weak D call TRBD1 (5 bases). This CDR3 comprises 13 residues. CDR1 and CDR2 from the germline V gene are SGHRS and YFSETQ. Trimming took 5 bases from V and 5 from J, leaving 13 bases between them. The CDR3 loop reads CASSRYRQETQYF. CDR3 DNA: TGCGCCAGCAGTAGGTACAGGCAGGAGACCCAGTACTTC.

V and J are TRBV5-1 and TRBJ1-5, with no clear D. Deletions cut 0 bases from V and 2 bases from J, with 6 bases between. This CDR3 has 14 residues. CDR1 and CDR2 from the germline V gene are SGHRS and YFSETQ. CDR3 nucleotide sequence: TGCGCCAGCAGCTTGGACAGCCGCAATCAGCCCCAGCATTTT. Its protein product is CASSLDSRNQPQHF.

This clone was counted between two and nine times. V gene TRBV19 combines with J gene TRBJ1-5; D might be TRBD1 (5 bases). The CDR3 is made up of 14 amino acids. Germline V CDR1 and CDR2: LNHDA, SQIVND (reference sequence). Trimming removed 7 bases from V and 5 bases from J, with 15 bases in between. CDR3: CASNWGPPYQPQHF. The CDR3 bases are TGTGCCAGTAACTGGGGCCCTCCTTATCAGCCCCAGCATTTT.

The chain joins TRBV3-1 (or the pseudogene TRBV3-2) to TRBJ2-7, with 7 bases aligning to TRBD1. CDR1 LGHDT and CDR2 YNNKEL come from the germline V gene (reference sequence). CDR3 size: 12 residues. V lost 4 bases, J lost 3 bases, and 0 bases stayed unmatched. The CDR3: CASSRDSYEQYF. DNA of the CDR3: TGTGCCAGCAGCCGGGACAGCTACGAGCAGTACTTC.

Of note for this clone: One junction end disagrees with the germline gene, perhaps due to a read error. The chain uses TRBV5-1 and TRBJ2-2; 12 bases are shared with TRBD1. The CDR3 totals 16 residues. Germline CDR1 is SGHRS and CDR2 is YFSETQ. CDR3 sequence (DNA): TGCGCCAGCAGCCCGGGACAGGGGGCGAAAACCGGGGAGCTGTTTTTT. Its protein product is CASSPGQGAKTGELFF.

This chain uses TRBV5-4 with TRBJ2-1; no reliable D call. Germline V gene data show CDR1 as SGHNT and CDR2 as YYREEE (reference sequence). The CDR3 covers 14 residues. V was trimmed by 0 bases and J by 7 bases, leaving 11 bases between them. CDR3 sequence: CASSLELTSNEQFF. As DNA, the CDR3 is TGTGCCAGCAGCTTGGAACTAACATCTAATGAGCAGTTCTTC.

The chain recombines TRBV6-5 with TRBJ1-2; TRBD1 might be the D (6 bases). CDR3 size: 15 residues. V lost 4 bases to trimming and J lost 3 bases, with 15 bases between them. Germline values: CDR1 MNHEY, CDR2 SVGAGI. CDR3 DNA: TGTGCCAGCAGTTCTACAGGGTTTGGGTACTATGGCTACACCTTC. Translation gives CASSSTGFGYYGYTF.

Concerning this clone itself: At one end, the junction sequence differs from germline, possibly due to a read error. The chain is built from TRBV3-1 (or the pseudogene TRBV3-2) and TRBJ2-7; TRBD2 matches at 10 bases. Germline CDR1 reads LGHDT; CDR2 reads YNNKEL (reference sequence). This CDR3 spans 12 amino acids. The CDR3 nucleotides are TGTGCCAGCAGCCAAGCGGGACTAGCGTCGCACTTC. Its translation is CASSQAGLASHF.

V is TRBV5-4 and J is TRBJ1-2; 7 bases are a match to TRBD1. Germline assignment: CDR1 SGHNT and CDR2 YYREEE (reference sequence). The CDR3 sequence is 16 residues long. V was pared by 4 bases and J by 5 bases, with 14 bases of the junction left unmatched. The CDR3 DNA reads TGTGCCAGCAGCAGAACCGAGGACAGGAAGAGGTATGGCTACACCTTC. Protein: CASSRTEDRKRYGYTF.

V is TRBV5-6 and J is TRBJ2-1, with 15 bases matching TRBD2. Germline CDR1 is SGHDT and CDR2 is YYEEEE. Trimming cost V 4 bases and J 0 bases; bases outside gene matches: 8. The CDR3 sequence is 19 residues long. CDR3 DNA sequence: TGTGCCAGCAGCGGGGGACTAGCGGGGGGCACGAGCTCCTACAATGAGCAGTTCTTC. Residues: CASSGGLAGGTSSYNEQFF.

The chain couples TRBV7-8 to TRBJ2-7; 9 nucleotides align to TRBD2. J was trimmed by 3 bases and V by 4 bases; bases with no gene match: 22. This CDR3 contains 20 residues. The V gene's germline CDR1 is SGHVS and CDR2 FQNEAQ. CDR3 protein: CASSYPEGERGVPPSYEQYF. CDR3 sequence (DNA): TGTGCCAGCAGCTACCCCGAGGGGGAGCGGGGGGTACCCCCGAGCTACGAGCAGTACTTC.

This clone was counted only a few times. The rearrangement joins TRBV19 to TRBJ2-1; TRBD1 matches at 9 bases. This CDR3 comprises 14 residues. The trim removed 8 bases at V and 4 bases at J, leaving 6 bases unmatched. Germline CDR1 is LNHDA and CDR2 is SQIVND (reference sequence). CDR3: CASLGTGTYNEQFF. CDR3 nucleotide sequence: TGTGCCAGTTTAGGGACAGGGACTTACAATGAGCAGTTCTTC.

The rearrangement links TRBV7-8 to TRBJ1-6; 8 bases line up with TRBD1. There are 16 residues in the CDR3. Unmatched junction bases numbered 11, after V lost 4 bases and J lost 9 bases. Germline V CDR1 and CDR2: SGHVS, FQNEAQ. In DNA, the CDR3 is TGTGCCAGCAGCTCCCGGACCCAGGGGGCTCGTTCACCCCTCCACTTT. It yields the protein CASSSRTQGARSPLHF.

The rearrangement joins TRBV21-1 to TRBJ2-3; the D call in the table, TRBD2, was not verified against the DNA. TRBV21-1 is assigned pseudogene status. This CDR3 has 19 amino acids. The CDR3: CASSKARVLAGTSTDTQYF. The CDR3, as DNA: TGTGCCAGCAGCAAAGCTAGAGTCCTAGCGGGGACTAGCACAGATACGCAGTATTTT.

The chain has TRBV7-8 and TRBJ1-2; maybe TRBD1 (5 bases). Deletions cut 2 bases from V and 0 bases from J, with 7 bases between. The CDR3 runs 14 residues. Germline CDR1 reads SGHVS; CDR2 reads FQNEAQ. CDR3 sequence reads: CASSLRDSNYGYTF. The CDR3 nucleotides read TGTGCCAGCAGCTTAAGGGACTCTAACTATGGCTACACCTTC.

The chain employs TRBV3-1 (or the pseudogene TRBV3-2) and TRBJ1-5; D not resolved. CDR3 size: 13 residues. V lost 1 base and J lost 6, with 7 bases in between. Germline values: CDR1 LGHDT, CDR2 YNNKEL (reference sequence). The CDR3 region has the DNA TGTGCCAGCAGCCAAGGGCCTGTTCAGCCCCAGCATTTT. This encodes CASSQGPVQPQHF.

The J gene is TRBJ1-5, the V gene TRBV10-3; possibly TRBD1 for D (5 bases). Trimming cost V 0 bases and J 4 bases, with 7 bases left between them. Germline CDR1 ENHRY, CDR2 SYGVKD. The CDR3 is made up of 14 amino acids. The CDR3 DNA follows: TGTGCCATCAGTGAGTCCCCAGGGAATCAGCCCCAGCATTTT. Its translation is CAISESPGNQPQHF.

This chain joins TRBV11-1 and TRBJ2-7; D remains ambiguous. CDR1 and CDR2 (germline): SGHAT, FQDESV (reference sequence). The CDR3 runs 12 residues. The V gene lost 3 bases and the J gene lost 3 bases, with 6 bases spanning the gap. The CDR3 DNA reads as TGTGCCAGCAGCTTGGTCGGCTACGAGCAGTACTTC. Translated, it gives CASSLVGYEQYF.

The DNA of the CDR3 is TGTGCCAGCAGCCAAGAACCAGGGGCCGAGCAGTACTTC. Protein product: CASSQEPGAEQYF. The V and J genes are TRBV4-2 and TRBJ2-7, with D perhaps TRBD1 (6 bases). Germline V gives CDR1 LGHNA, CDR2 YNFKEQ. Trimming stripped 0 bases from V and 6 bases from J, with 9 bases between. The CDR3 is made up of 13 amino acids.

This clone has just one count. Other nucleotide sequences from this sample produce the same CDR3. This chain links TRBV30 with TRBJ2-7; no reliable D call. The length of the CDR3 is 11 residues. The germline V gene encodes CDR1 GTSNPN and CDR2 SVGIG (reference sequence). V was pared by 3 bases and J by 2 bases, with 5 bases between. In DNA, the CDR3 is TGTGCCTGGAGCTTAACCTACGAGCAGTACTTC. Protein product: CAWSLTYEQYF.

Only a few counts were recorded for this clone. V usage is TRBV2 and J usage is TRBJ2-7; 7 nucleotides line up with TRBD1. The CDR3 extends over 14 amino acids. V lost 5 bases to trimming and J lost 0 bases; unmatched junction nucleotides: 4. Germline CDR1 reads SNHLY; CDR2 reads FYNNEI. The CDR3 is CASSRQGASYEQYF. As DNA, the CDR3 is TGTGCCAGCAGTAGACAGGGTGCCTCCTACGAGCAGTACTTC.

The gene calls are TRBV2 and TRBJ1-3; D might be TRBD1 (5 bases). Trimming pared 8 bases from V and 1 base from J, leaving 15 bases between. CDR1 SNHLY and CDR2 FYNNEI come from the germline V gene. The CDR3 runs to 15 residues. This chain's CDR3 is CASGDQDISGNTIYF. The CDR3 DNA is TGTGCCAGCGGAGATCAGGACATTTCTGGAAACACCATATATTTT.